This TCR beta chain was identified in a study of cytomegalovirus exposure and HLA in healthy donors. Study-wide background: An earlier analysis identified 95 million to 120 million unique TCR beta sequences in approximately 170 million T cells.

Germline lookup yields CDR1 SQVTM and CDR2 ANQGSEA. The CDR3 loop spans 15 amino acids. V lost 1 base and J lost 3; bases outside the gene matches: 8. This clone has a single count. What it binds is unknown. General study results and limits: Some V segments (TRBV6-2 and TRBV6-3 among them) were excluded as indistinguishable. Later on, a genetic analysis was performed. It linked a missense variant in DCLRE1C with V- and J-gene trimming of TCR beta.

It was with 60 Vbeta and 13 Jbeta primers that the PCR ran. This table comes from immunoSEQ multiplex PCR, and its TCRdb copy is limited to in-frame clones, with some not included. Of about 170,000 clones in the sample, roughly 79% were seen once. The sample comprised PBMCs. This chain links TRBV29-1 with TRBJ2-5, with 7 bases fitting TRBD2. This TCR derives from a woman aged 50 to 60 in good health and CMV-seropositive. The CDR3 nucleotides are TGCAGCGTTGAAGGGGAGGGTCGGAGTGAAGAGACCCAGTACTTC. This encodes CSVEGEGRSEETQYF.